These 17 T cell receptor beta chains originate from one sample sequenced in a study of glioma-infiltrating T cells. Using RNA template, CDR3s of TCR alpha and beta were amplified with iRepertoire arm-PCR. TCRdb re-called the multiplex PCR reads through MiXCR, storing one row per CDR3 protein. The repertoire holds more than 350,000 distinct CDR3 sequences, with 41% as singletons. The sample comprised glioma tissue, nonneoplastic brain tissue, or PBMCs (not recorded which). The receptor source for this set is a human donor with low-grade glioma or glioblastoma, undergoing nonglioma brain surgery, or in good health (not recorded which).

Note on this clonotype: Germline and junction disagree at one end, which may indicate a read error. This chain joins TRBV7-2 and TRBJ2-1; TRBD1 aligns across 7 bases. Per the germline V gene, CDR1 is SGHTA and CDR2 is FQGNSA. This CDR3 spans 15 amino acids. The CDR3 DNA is TGTGCCAGCAGCTTATCAGGGGGTGTTTACAATGACCAGTTCTTC. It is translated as CASSLSGGVYNDQFF.

The CDR3 nucleotides are TGTGCCAGCAGCTTAGAACTGGTCTACGAGCAGTACTTC. Translation: CASSLELVYEQYF. The chain carries TRBV7-8 and TRBJ2-7; D uncertain. In germline, CDR1 is SGHVS, CDR2 FQNEAQ. V gave up 1 base and J gave up 3 bases, with 7 bases separating them. This CDR3 is 13 amino acids long.

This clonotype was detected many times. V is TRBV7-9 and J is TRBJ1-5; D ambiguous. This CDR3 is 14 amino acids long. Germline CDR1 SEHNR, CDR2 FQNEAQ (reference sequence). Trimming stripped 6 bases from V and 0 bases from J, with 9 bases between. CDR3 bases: TGTGCCAGCAGTTCCCCGGATAGCAATCAGCCCCAGCATTTT. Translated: CASSSPDSNQPQHF. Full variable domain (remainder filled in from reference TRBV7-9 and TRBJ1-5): DTGVSQNPRHKITKRGQNVTFRCDPISEHNRLYWYRQTLGQGPEFLTYFQNEAQLEKSRLLSDRFSAERPKGSFSTLEIQRTEQGDSAMYLCASSSPDSNQPQHFGDGTRLSIL.

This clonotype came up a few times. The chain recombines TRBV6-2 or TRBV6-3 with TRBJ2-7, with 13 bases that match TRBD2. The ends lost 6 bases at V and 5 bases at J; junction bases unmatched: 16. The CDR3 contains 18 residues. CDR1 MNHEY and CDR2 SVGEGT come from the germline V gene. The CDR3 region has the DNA TGTGCCAGCAGCCGCGTGACTAGCGGGAGGCCTGTAGTGGACGAGCAGTACTTC. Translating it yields CASSRVTSGRPVVDEQYF.

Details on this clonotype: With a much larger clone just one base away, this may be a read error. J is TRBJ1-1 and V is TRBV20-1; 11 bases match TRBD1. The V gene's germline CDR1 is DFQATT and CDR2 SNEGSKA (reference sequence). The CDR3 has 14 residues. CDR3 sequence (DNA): TGCAGTGCTGGGGACAGGGGGTTAAACACTGAAACTTTCTTT. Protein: CSAGDRGLNTETFF.

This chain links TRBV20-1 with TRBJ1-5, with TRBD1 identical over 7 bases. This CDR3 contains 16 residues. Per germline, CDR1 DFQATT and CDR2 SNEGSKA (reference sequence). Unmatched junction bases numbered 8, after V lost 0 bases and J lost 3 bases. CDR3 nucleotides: TGCAGTGCTAGAGAAGGGGGCAGGGGGGTCAATCAGCCCCAGCATTTT. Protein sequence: CSAREGGRGVNQPQHF.

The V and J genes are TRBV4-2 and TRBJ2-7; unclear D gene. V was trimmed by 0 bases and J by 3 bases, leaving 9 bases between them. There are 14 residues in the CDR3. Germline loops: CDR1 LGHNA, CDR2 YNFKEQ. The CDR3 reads CASSQDDRVYEQYF. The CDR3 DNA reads TGTGCCAGCAGCCAAGATGATAGGGTCTACGAGCAGTACTTC.

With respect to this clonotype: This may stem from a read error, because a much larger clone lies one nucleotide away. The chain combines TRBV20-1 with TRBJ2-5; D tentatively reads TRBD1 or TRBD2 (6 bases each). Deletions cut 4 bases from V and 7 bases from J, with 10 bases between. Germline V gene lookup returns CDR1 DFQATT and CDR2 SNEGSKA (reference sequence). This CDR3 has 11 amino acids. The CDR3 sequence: CSAIGGGTQYF. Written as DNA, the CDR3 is TGCAGTGCTATAGGGGGAGGGACCCAGTACTTC.

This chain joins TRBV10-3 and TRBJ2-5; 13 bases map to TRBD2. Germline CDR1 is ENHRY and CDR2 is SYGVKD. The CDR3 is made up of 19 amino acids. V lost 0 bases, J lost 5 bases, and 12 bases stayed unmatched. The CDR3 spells CAISESSPGLAGADETQYF. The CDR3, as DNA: TGTGCCATCAGTGAGTCGTCCCCCGGACTAGCGGGAGCGGATGAGACCCAGTACTTC.

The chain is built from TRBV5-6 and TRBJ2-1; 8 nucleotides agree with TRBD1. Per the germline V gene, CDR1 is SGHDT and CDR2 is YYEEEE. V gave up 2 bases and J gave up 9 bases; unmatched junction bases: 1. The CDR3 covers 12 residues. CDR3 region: CASSLTGGEQFF. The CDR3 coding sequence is TGTGCCAGCAGCTTAACAGGGGGTGAGCAGTTCTTC.

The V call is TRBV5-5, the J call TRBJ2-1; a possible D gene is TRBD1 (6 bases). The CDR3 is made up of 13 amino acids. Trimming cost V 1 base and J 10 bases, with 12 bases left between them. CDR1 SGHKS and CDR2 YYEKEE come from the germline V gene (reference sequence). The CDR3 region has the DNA TGTGCCAGCAGCTTGAGGCAGGGGAACGAGCAGTTCTTC. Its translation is CASSLRQGNEQFF.

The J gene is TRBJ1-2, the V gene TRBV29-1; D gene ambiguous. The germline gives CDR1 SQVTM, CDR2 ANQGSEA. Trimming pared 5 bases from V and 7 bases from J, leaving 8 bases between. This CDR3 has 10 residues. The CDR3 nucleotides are TGCAGCGTTTTATGGTCTGGCTACACCTTC. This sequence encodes CSVLWSGYTF.

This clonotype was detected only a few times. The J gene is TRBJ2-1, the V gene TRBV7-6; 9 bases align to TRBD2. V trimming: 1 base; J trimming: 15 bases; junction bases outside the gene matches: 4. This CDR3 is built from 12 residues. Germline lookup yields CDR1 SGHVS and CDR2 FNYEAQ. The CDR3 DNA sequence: TGTGCCAGCAGCTTAGACAGCGGGAGGAGGTTCTTC. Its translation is CASSLDSGRRFF.

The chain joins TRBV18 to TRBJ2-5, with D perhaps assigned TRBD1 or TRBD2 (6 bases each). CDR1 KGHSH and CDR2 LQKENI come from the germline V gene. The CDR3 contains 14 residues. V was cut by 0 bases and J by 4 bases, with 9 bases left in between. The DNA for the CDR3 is TGTGCCAGCTCACCACCCGGGGGCGTAGAGACCCAGTACTTC. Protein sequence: CASSPPGGVETQYF.

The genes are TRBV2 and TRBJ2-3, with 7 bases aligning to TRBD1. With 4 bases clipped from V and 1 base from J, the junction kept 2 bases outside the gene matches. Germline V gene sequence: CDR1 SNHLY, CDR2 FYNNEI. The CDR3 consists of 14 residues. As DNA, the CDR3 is TGTGCCAGCAGTGGACAGGGCGGCACAGATACGCAGTATTTT. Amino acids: CASSGQGGTDTQYF. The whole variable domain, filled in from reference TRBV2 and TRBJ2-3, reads EPEVTQTPSHQVTQMGQEVILRCVPISNHLYFYWYRQILGQKVEFLVSFYNNEISEKSEIFDDQFSVERPDGSNFTLKIRSTKLEDSAMYFCASSGQGGTDTQYFGPGTRLTVL.

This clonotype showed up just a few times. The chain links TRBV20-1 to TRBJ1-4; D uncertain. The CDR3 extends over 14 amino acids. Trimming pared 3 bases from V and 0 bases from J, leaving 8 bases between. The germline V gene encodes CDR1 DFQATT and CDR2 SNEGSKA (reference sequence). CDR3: CSARDWATNEKLFF. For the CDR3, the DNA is TGCAGTGCTAGGGACTGGGCAACTAATGAAAAACTGTTTTTT.

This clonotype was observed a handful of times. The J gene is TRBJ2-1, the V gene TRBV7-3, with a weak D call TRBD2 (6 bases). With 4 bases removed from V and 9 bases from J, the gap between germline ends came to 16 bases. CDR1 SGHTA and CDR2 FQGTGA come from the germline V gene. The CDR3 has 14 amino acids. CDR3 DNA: TGTGCCAGCAGCTCGCAAGGGAGGTTGAGTGAGCAGTTCTTC. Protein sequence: CASSSQGRLSEQFF. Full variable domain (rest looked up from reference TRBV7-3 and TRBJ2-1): GAGVSQTPSNKVTEKGKYVELRCDPISGHTALYWYRQSLGQGPEFLIYFQGTGAADDSGLPNDRFFAVRPEGSVSTLKIQRTERGDSAVYLCASSSQGRLSEQFFGPGTRLTVL.